The next 14 T cell receptor beta chains were all read from a single sample in a study of shared clonotypes between healthy human individuals. Clones were sequenced by immunoSEQ multiplex PCR, and TCRdb holds only the in-frame ones, with some missing. The profile shows 800,000 to 1,200,000 clones, more than 75% of them singletons. Sequenced: memory CD4+ T cells from PBMCs. Sample subset: CD45RA-negative fraction. The receptors derive from a man between 18 and 29 years old in good health. Some clones in this sample may be carry-over from other donors' samples.

The chain links TRBV28 to TRBJ2-2, with 8 bases matching TRBD2. V gave up 11 bases and J gave up 3 bases; unmatched junction bases: 11. This CDR3 contains 15 residues. CDR1 is MDHEN, CDR2 SYDVKM, per germline. CDR3 protein: CAASLGTRDTGELFF. Written as DNA, the CDR3 is TGTGCCGCCTCCCTTGGGACTAGAGACACCGGGGAGCTGTTTTTT.

The chain uses TRBV7-9 and TRBJ1-2, with D perhaps TRBD1 (6 bases). CDR3 length: 15 residues. The germline CDR1 and CDR2 sequences are SEHNR and FQNEAQ (reference sequence). Trimming removed 2 bases at V and 4 bases at J, with 14 bases between. CDR3 nucleotide sequence: TGTGCCAGCAGCTTATCAGAGGACAGATTCTATGGCTACACCTTC. This translates into CASSLSEDRFYGYTF.

The chain joins TRBV11-3 to TRBJ2-1; maybe TRBD2 (6 bases). Germline CDR1 SGHNT, CDR2 YENEEA. V was trimmed by 4 bases and J by 5 bases, leaving 9 bases between them. The CDR3 is made up of 13 amino acids. CDR3 DNA sequence: TGTGCCAGCAGCTCGGGACTGAACAATGAGCAGTTCTTC. Protein product: CASSSGLNNEQFF.

This chain connects TRBV5-4 to TRBJ2-1, with 11 positions matching TRBD2. Germline lookup yields CDR1 SGHNT and CDR2 YYREEE (reference sequence). V shed 3 bases, J shed 6 bases, and the junction held 11 bases outside the gene matches. The CDR3 is 17 residues long. The CDR3 DNA follows: TGTGCCAGCAGCTCCCCGGGTAGCGGGAGGGCCAGCAATGAGCAGTTCTTC. Amino acids: CASSSPGSGRASNEQFF.

The rearrangement uses TRBV10-3 and TRBJ2-3; D call uncertain. This CDR3 has 16 amino acids. Germline assignment: CDR1 ENHRY and CDR2 SYGVKD. V was clipped by 2 bases and J by 4 bases, with 16 bases between them. The CDR3 DNA reads as TGTGCCATCAGTGAGCCCCGGACGGATGGGGCAGATACGCAGTATTTT. Translated: CAISEPRTDGADTQYF.

Note on this clone: At one of its ends the junction is not consistent with the germline gene, which may arise from a read error. This chain connects TRBV9 to TRBJ2-7, with a weak D call TRBD2 (5 bases). CDR3 length: 15 amino acids. Germline V gene sequence: CDR1 SGDLS, CDR2 YYNGEE. CDR3 DNA: TGTGCCAGCAGCGTAGCGGTTGGGAGCGCCTATGAGCAGTACTTC. Amino acid sequence: CASSVAVGSAYEQYF.

This clone has a single count. The chain is built from TRBV15 and TRBJ1-2; D uncertain. Germline V gene data show CDR1 as LNHNV and CDR2 as YYDKDF (reference sequence). The CDR3 sequence is 13 residues long. Trimming cost V 3 bases and J 1 base, with 6 bases left between them. CDR3 protein: CATSRDGNYGYTF. DNA of the CDR3: TGTGCCACCAGCAGGGACGGTAACTATGGCTACACCTTC.

The chain has TRBV30 and TRBJ2-5; perhaps TRBD1 as D (7 bases). Germline V gene sequence: CDR1 GTSNPN, CDR2 SVGIG (reference sequence). The length of the CDR3 is 13 residues. V was clipped by 1 base and J by 4 bases, with 10 bases between them. This chain's CDR3 is CAWSEQGGETQYF. CDR3 nucleotides: TGTGCCTGGAGTGAGCAGGGGGGAGAGACCCAGTACTTC.

The V call is TRBV29-1, the J call TRBJ2-6; 10 bases agree with TRBD1. Germline lookup yields CDR1 SQVTM and CDR2 ANQGSEA. The CDR3 consists of 18 residues. The trim removed 1 base at V and 0 bases at J, leaving 6 bases unmatched. The CDR3: CSVEAGTGVRSGANVLTF. DNA for the CDR3: TGCAGCGTTGAAGCCGGGACAGGGGTCCGCTCTGGGGCCAACGTCCTGACTTTC.

The chain carries TRBV30 and TRBJ1-2, with D possibly TRBD1 on 5 matching bases. This CDR3 spans 14 amino acids. Germline-derived CDR1 and CDR2 are GTSNPN and SVGIG (reference sequence). Trimming left V 3 bases short and J 6 bases short, with 17 bases between. The CDR3 coding sequence is TGTGCCTGGAGAACCCCCGGGGGGATTGATGGCTACACCTTC. This gives the protein CAWRTPGGIDGYTF.

A few counts support this clone. The chain combines TRBV2 with TRBJ1-4; 7 bases fit TRBD1. The CDR3 has 16 residues. Germline V gives CDR1 SNHLY, CDR2 FYNNEI. V lost 0 bases to trimming and J lost 8 bases; unmatched junction nucleotides: 9. The CDR3 DNA sequence: TGTGCCAGCAGTGAAGCGCTTCGGCAGGGGGAAGAAAAACTGTTTTTT. Protein product: CASSEALRQGEEKLFF.

The chain is built from TRBV5-8 and TRBJ1-5, with 9 bases matching TRBD1. With 1 base clipped from V and 4 bases from J, the junction kept 6 bases outside the gene matches. This CDR3 is built from 16 residues. Germline assignment: CDR1 SGHTS and CDR2 YDEGEE. In nucleotides, the CDR3 is TGTGCCAGCAGCTTGCGCGGACAGGGGCCAAATCAGCCCCAGCATTTT. This encodes CASSLRGQGPNQPQHF.

The chain combines TRBV28 with TRBJ2-1; TRBD1 matches 7 bases. The germline gives CDR1 MDHEN, CDR2 SYDVKM. Trimming at V came to 5 bases and at J to 4 bases, leaving 11 bases not matched to a gene. This CDR3 region has 16 residues. The CDR3 loop reads CASSKATGRAYNEQFF. CDR3 DNA: TGTGCCAGCAGTAAGGCGACAGGGCGCGCATACAATGAGCAGTTCTTC.

The chain has TRBV28 and TRBJ1-2; a weak D match, TRBD1 (5 bases). The germline V gene has CDR1 MDHEN and CDR2 SYDVKM. The CDR3 runs to 16 residues. V was cut by 2 bases and J by 0 bases, with 13 bases left in between. The CDR3 region is CASSLVGVQANYGYTF. For the CDR3, the DNA is TGTGCCAGCAGTTTAGTGGGGGTTCAGGCTAACTATGGCTACACCTTC.